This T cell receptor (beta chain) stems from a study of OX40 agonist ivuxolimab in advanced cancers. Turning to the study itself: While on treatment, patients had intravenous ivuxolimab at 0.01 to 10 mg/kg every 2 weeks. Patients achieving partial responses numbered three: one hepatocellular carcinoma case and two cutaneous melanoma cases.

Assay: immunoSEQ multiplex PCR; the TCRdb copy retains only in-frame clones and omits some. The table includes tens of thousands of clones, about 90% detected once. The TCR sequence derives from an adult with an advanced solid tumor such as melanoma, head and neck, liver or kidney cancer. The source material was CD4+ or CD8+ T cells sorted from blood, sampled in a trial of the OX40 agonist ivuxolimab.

Here the CDR3 reads CASGLAVGPDTQYF. In DNA, the CDR3 is TGTGCCAGTGGACTAGCGGTAGGACCAGATACGCAGTATTTT. The chain couples TRBV2 to TRBJ2-3, with 10 bases aligning to TRBD2. CDR1 is SNHLY, CDR2 FYNNEI, per germline. Germline trimming cut 9 bases from V and 4 bases from J; bases unmatched to any gene: 7. CDR3 length: 14 amino acids.